Listed below are T cell receptor beta chains from one sample, sequenced in a study of cytomegalovirus exposure and HLA in healthy donors. The data were produced by immunoSEQ multiplex PCR, yet TCRdb's version contains in-frame clones alone and is incomplete. The sample yields around 190,000 clones, about 80% seen once. Material for sequencing was PBMCs. The receptors here all came from a woman between 40 and 55 years old in good health and CMV-seronegative. Both conserved end residues are part of each CDR3. A D gene is named only where the DNA matches it firmly. Not every row has a clone size; where given, it reads once, few, many or a size class.

d_call cdr3_length j_call v_call clone_size cdr3_aa cdr3_nt
TRBD2 14 TRBJ2-1 TRBV7-2 few CASSFSGGAAEQFF TGTGCCAGCAGCTTCAGCGGGGGGGCCGCTGAGCAGTTCTTC
NA 15 TRBJ1-4 TRBV4-3 NA CASSQEGGAREKLFF TGCGCCAGCAGCCAAGAGGGGGGGGCTAGGGAAAAACTGTTTTTT
NA 15 TRBJ1-5 TRBV14 NA CASSQDRGRNQPQHF TGTGCCAGCAGCCAAGATAGGGGAAGGAATCAGCCCCAGCATTTT
NA 15 TRBJ2-2 TRBV4-2 few CASTPRFRETGELFF TGTGCCAGCACTCCTCGATTCAGGGAAACCGGGGAGCTGTTTTTT
TRBD1 12 TRBJ2-7 TRBV5-1 NA CASSAQGDEQYF TGCGCCAGCAGCGCTCAGGGGGACGAGCAGTACTTC
TRBD2 13 TRBJ2-7 TRBV30 NA CACASGSRYEQYF TGTGCCTGCGCTAGCGGGAGTCGGTACGAGCAGTACTTC
TRBD1 14 TRBJ1-6 TRBV27 NA CASTLQGENSPLHF TGTGCCAGTACCCTACAGGGGGAAAATTCACCCCTCCACTTT
TRBD1 13 TRBJ1-1 TRBV6-5 NA CASQGDFDTEAFF TGTGCCAGCCAGGGGGATTTCGACACTGAAGCTTTCTTT
NA 14 TRBJ1-2 TRBV15 NA CATSRDRRDRGYTF TGTGCCACCAGCAGAGACCGCAGGGATAGGGGCTACACCTTC
NA 14 TRBJ1-2 TRBV15 NA CATSRERQPYGYTF TGTGCCACCAGCAGAGAACGACAGCCCTATGGCTACACCTTC
NA 13 TRBJ2-1 TRBV5-6 few CASSLDSLPEQFF TGTGCCAGCAGCTTGGACTCCCTGCCTGAGCAGTTCTTC
TRBD2 15 TRBJ2-7 TRBV27 few CASSLSSGGFYEQYF TGTGCCAGCAGTTTATCTAGCGGGGGGTTCTACGAGCAGTACTTC
TRBD1 14 TRBJ1-2 TRBV5-6 once CTSSLAGRGQGYTF TGTACCAGCAGCTTGGCCGGCAGGGGGCAAGGCTACACCTTC
NA 15 TRBJ2-1 TRBV7-9 NA CASSFQTSGINEQFF TGTGCCAGCAGCTTCCAAACCTCAGGGATCAATGAGCAGTTCTTC
NA 13 TRBJ2-3 TRBV4-2 once CASSQASVDTQYF TGTGCCAGCAGCCAAGCTTCGGTGGATACGCAGTATTTT
NA 15 TRBJ1-1 TRBV29-1 NA CSVGGGRSSILEAFF TGCAGCGTGGGTGGGGGCCGGTCGTCAATTCTAGAAGCTTTCTTT